Sequencing of this T cell receptor (beta chain) was carried out in a study of blood T cells in healthy people across ages. The study's findings and limits: CMV infection status of these donors was not known.

The V end was cut by 7 bases, the J end by 4 bases, with 17 bases between. This CDR3 comprises 13 residues. The germline V gene encodes CDR1 SQVTM and CDR2 ANQGSEA. About this clonotype: The antigen remains undetermined.

Through a sample-barcoded 5' primer and a J-beta primer mix, a second PCR was run for about 6 to 12 cycles. TCRdb called the 5' RACE reads again in MiXCR, with one record for every CDR3 protein. The sample shows around 1,900,000 distinct CDR3 sequences, roughly two fifths of them seen only once. Donor samples were obtained from healthy Caucasian individuals from Russia, aged 6 to 90. The chain combines TRBV29-1 with TRBJ2-7; D unclear. This TCR came from a human donor in good health. Sequencing was performed on blood. The CDR3 sequence is CSAQIVGAYEQYF. Here the CDR3 DNA reads TGCAGCGCACAAATTGTAGGAGCTTACGAGCAGTACTTC.